This TCR beta chain came from a study of vaccination effects on CD4 cells after COVID-19. Using immunoSEQ multiplex PCR, the repertoire was profiled, and TCRdb retains in-frame clones only, with some absent. The data hold 25,000 to 35,000 clones, with roughly 80% observed a single time. Study-wide points: Relatively few convalescent patients took part in the study, which had no early post-infection timepoints.

ViraFEST used viral peptide pools to expand antigen-specific CD4+ T cells before sequencing. With nine to eleven days of culture completed, CD4+ T cells were isolated. Two doses of either BNT162b2 or mRNA-1273 were given to each participant. Previously uninfected by SARS-CoV-2, the vaccine recipients also showed negative nucleocapsid antibodies. CDR1 and CDR2 (germline): MNHNS, SASEGT. The CDR3 runs 14 residues. In the case of this clone: Its matching antigen is unknown. Its ends do not fully match the called genes, so a read error is possible.

The sequence was collected from a human donor who received a COVID-19 vaccine. The rearrangement uses TRBV6-1 and TRBJ1-3; 10 nucleotides align to TRBD1. Source: CD4+ T cells from PBMCs cultured with HCoV-229E spike peptides, taken after COVID-19 vaccination. CDR3 sequence: CASSERDRGTTIYF. The CDR3 DNA reads as TGTGCCAGCAGTGAAAGGGACAGGGGAACCACCATATATTTT.